A selection of T cell receptor beta chains follows, all from one sample in a study of shared T cell receptors in the human thymus. Sequencing used immunoSEQ multiplex PCR; TCRdb keeps in-frame clones, though not all of them. The sample includes hundreds of thousands of clones, 87% of them seen just once. These data were also reused for a study on human thymus T cells.

Input material: thymocytes. These receptors were obtained from a boy younger than two with a congenital heart defect. Both conserved end residues are part of each CDR3. A D gene is named only where the DNA matches it firmly. Where a row states a size, it is once, few, many or the class of an expanded clone; other rows omit it.

DNA	CDR3	size	D	V	J
TGTGCCAGCAGGGAGAGGGAGAAAGAGACCCAGTACTTC	CASREREKETQYF	.	.	TRBV25-1	TRBJ2-5
TGTGCCAGCAGCTTACGTGACACTGAAGCTTTCTTT	CASSLRDTEAFF	.	.	TRBV13	TRBJ1-1
TGTGCCAGCAGCCCCCACCGACAGGGAAGGCTTCACTGGAGGTTGGGGAACTATGGCTACACCTTC	CASSPHRQGRLHWRLGNYGYTF	.	TRBD1	TRBV13	TRBJ1-2
TGTGCCACACCAGGGACAGGGATTTACGAGCAGTACTTC	CATPGTGIYEQYF	.	TRBD1	TRBV6-1	TRBJ2-7
TGTGCCAGCAGGCGGGGTTATAGCAATCAGCCCCAGCATTTT	CASRRGYSNQPQHF	.	.	TRBV27	TRBJ1-5
TGCGCCAGCAGCTTAGGACTAGCGGGAATAGATACGCAGTATTTT	CASSLGLAGIDTQYF	.	TRBD2	TRBV5-1	TRBJ2-3
TGTGCCAGCAGCTCTGAAGGGGGGGGAAATGAGCAGTTCTTC	CASSSEGGGNEQFF	.	.	TRBV7-9	TRBJ2-1
TGTGCCAGCAGCTCCTTTAGCGAAAAGACCCAGTACTTC	CASSSFSEKTQYF	once	.	TRBV5-6	TRBJ2-5
TGTGCCAGCAGTTTATCCGGGACTAGCGGGAGTGAGGAGACCCAGTACTTC	CASSLSGTSGSEETQYF	.	TRBD2	TRBV28	TRBJ2-5
TGTGCCAGCAGTTTCCCCGAGGGAAACACCATATATTTT	CASSFPEGNTIYF	few	.	TRBV28	TRBJ1-3
TGTGCCAGTTGGGAGGGAGCAAGCTATGGCTACACCTTC	CASWEGASYGYTF	.	.	TRBV19	TRBJ1-2